The source of this T cell receptor (beta chain) is a study of early T cells in non-severe SARS-CoV-2 infection. Study in general: The sequenced material was bulk RNA from unsorted whole blood, and its chains were unpaired. Findings and caveats of the study: VDJdb-based annotation leaned toward anti-spike CD8 responses and missed private and CD4 specificities.

V was cut by 4 bases and J by 4 bases, with 7 bases left in between. This CDR3 is 12 amino acids long. This clonotype was seen ten or more times. Its antigen remains unknown. Individual cDNA molecules were tagged with unique molecular identifiers, the study reported. TCRdb reprocessed the 5' RACE reads via MiXCR and lists one record per CDR3 protein. The sample contains more than 40,000 distinct CDR3 sequences, over 5% of which appear only once. This specimen was whole blood, taken at baseline. This clonotype originated in an adult who was a healthcare worker with PCR-confirmed SARS-CoV-2 infection or an uninfected control (not recorded which). The chain joins TRBV12-3 or TRBV12-4 to TRBJ1-2; no definite D call. CDR3 sequence reads: CASSSALYGYTF. In nucleotides, the CDR3 is TGTGCCAGCAGTTCCGCCCTCTATGGCTACACCTTC.